The rows below give T cell receptor beta chains drawn from one sample of a study of T cell repertoires in cytomegalovirus infection. TCRdb ran MiXCR on the reads and lists one entry per CDR3 protein. The sample consists of approximately 600,000 distinct CDR3 sequences, roughly 42% of them appearing once. Their target antigens are unknown. The specimen was cultured PBMCs, collected from culture after CMV antigen stimulation. Source of these receptors: a human donor in good health (CMV status not recorded). Some clones in this sample may be carry-over from other donors' samples. Both conserved end residues are part of each CDR3. A D gene is named only where the DNA matches it firmly. The size field is filled for only some rows; it gives once, few, many or a size class.

D	V	size	J	DNA	CDR3
TRBD2	TRBV3-1	.	TRBJ2-7	TGTGCCAGCGGACATCGGGGGAGGGGATTTTTCGACTACGAGCAGTACTTC	CASGHRGRGFFDYEQYF
.	TRBV20-1	.	TRBJ2-7	TGCAGTGCTAGAGTTGGGTCAGGGTCGGGCGAGCAGTACTTC	CSARVGSGSGEQYF
.	TRBV5-4	few	TRBJ1-1	TGTGCCAGCAGCCCCCCGTGGGGGTCCACTGAAGCTTTCTTT	CASSPPWGSTEAFF
.	TRBV4-1	.	TRBJ2-3	TGCGCCAGCAGCCAAGATCGCGTCTACCCCGGGGGGCAGTATTTT	CASSQDRVYPGGQYF
.	TRBV28	many	TRBJ1-1	TGTGCCAGCAGTCAAAGGACAGCTAAAGCTTTCTTT	CASSQRTAKAFF
.	TRBV7-2	many	TRBJ2-3	TGTGCCAGCAGACTTGGAGTTGGCCGAAGCACAGATACGCAGTATTTT	CASRLGVGRSTDTQYF
TRBD1	TRBV7-9	.	TRBJ2-4	TGTGCCGCAGCACGGACAGGGAGAAACATTCAGTACTTC	CAAARTGRNIQYF
.	TRBV6-4	.	TRBJ2-5	TGTGCCAGCAGTGCTATACCGATGACAGGCCAAGAGACCCAGTACTTC	CASSAIPMTGQETQYF
.	TRBV12-3/TRBV12-4	once	TRBJ1-3	TGTGCCAGCGTTACGGGTGGAAACACCATATATTTT	CASVTGGNTIYF
TRBD2	TRBV7-8	many	TRBJ2-1	TGTGCCAGCAGAGGACCCTTACGACTAGCGGGGAACAATGAGCAGTTCTTC	CASRGPLRLAGNNEQFF
.	TRBV7-8	few	TRBJ1-1	TGTGCCAGCAGCTTAGTAGTAGGGCAACCTGAAGCTTTCTTT	CASSLVVGQPEAFF
.	TRBV20-1	.	TRBJ1-5	TGCAGTGCTAGAGGGGGGGTTCAGCCCCAGCATTTT	CSARGGVQPQHF
.	TRBV7-2	few	TRBJ1-3	TGTGCCAGCAGCTTAAGAGGACAGCGGTACTCTGGAAACACCATATATTTT	CASSLRGQRYSGNTIYF
TRBD2	TRBV10-3	.	TRBJ2-7	TGTGCCATCACAAGTAGCGGGAGCCCCTACGAGCAGTACTTC	CAITSSGSPYEQYF
.	TRBV4-3	.	TRBJ1-1	TGCGCCAGCAGCCAAGAGTTGACAGCGCTAGGAGCTTTCTTT	CASSQELTALGAFF
.	TRBV20-1	.	TRBJ2-3	TGCAGTGCTAGGTTAGGGGCAACGACAGATACGCAGTATTTT	CSARLGATTDTQYF
.	TRBV5-4	.	TRBJ1-4	TGTGCCACCTGCTTGGGGGGCGCGAATGAAAAACTGTTTTTT	CATCLGGANEKLFF
.	TRBV18	.	TRBJ2-1	TGTGCCAGCTCACCACCGGGGGATCACTCCTACAATGAGCAGTTCTTC	CASSPPGDHSYNEQFF
.	TRBV9	.	TRBJ1-2	TGTGCCAGCAGCAAAGACAGAGACTATGGCTACACCTTC	CASSKDRDYGYTF
TRBD2	TRBV7-8	many	TRBJ2-2	TGTGCCAGCAGCCCGAAGAGGGGACTAGCGGGAGAAGGGACCGGGGAGCTGTTTTTT	CASSPKRGLAGEGTGELFF
TRBD2	TRBV7-6	.	TRBJ2-3	TGTGCCAGCAGCTTAGGGGCTAGCGGCCACACAGATACGCAGTATTTT	CASSLGASGHTDTQYF
.	TRBV11-2	few	TRBJ2-5	TGTGCCAGCAGCTTAGAGGGAGTTGGGGAGACCCAGTACTTC	CASSLEGVGETQYF
.	TRBV7-6	few	TRBJ2-7	TGTGCCAGCTTTAACGGCCTGGAAGGCGAGCAGTACTTC	CASFNGLEGEQYF
.	TRBV7-2	few	TRBJ2-1	TGTGCCAGCAGCTTAACTCCACAGTATGAGCAGTTCTTC	CASSLTPQYEQFF
.	TRBV7-9	.	TRBJ2-5	TGTGCCAGCGAATTCCGGGGCCTCCAAGAGACCCAGTACTTC	CASEFRGLQETQYF
.	TRBV7-6	few	TRBJ1-1	TGTGCCAGCTCAGGCGCCGGCTCGTGGGGCGGCGGCGGAACTGAAGCTTTCTTT	CASSGAGSWGGGGTEAFF
.	TRBV6-1	.	TRBJ1-4	TGTGCCAGCAATAGGGGGGCTCACGAAAAACTGTTTTTT	CASNRGAHEKLFF
.	TRBV9	.	TRBJ1-1	TGTGCCAGCAGCGTTGGAACCCACACTGAAGCTTTCTTT	CASSVGTHTEAFF
TRBD1	TRBV7-2	many	TRBJ1-2	TGTGCCAGCAGCCCCCGGACAGGGCGAAGGGACTATGGCTACACCTTC	CASSPRTGRRDYGYTF
TRBD1	TRBV7-2	few	TRBJ1-2	TGTGCCAGCAGCCCGTCCGGGACAGGGCACGGTGGCTACACCTTC	CASSPSGTGHGGYTF
TRBD1	TRBV3-1	.	TRBJ1-1	TGTGCCAGCAGCCAAGCAGGGGGGATTGAAGCTTTCTTT	CASSQAGGIEAFF
.	TRBV6-1	.	TRBJ2-1	TGTGCCAGCAGTGAAGCGACAACCTACAATGAGCAGTTCTTC	CASSEATTYNEQFF
.	TRBV5-1	.	TRBJ1-2	TGCGCCAGCAGCTCCGGCGCACGTAATGCGTATGGCTACACCTTC	CASSSGARNAYGYTF
.	TRBV18	.	TRBJ1-2	TGTGCCAGCTCACCAAGCACAGGGCAAAACTATGGCTACACCTTC	CASSPSTGQNYGYTF
.	TRBV10-3	.	TRBJ2-1	TGTGCCATCAGTGAGTCGCTGGGCTCCTACAATGAGCAGTTCTTC	CAISESLGSYNEQFF
.	TRBV7-2	many	TRBJ1-3	TGTGCCAGCAGCTTAGGCGGACAGCAGGGAAACACCATATATTTT	CASSLGGQQGNTIYF
.	TRBV6-2/TRBV6-3	.	TRBJ2-7	TGTGCCAGCGGTATCTACGAGCAGTACTTC	CASGIYEQYF
TRBD2	TRBV12-3/TRBV12-4	few	TRBJ2-1	TGTGCCAGCGCAAACGGGGGGGGCCTGAATGAGCAGTTCTTC	CASANGGGLNEQFF
.	TRBV18	.	TRBJ1-3	TGTGCCAGCTCAGTAGATCGAATCCGGAATGCGGGAAACACCATATATTTT	CASSVDRIRNAGNTIYF
.	TRBV6-2/TRBV6-3	few	TRBJ1-5	TGTGCCAGCAGTCGGGGGGCGGTCCAGCCCCAGCATTTT	CASSRGAVQPQHF